This TCR beta chain was found in a study of T-cell memory formation after mild COVID-19. The CDR3 extends over 15 amino acids. V gave up 4 bases and J gave up 4 bases, with 14 bases separating them. From germline, CDR1 is SGHRS and CDR2 YFSETQ. Findings of the study overall: From day 15 to 85, contracting clones were balanced between CD4 and CD8, whereas later expanders leaned toward CD4+. Cross-reactive memory appears to have joined, as suggested by some responding clones showing up in pre-infection memory.

Only a few counts were recorded for this clonotype. Its target is unknown. TCRdb re-called the 5' RACE reads with MiXCR, one entry per CDR3 protein. The table records 150,000 to 200,000 distinct CDR3 sequences, around 10% of them present only once. The specimen was PBMCs or a T cell subset sorted from them (not recorded which). The origin of this receptor is a man aged 18 to 35 who had mild COVID-19 (a few samples of this study predate the infection). Cell type and time point are not known. V gene TRBV5-1 combines with J gene TRBJ2-2; possibly TRBD1 for D (6 bases). The CDR3 DNA reads as TGCGCCAGCAGCCTGGCTGCAGGGGCCACCGGGGAGCTGTTTTTT. Protein sequence: CASSLAAGATGELFF.